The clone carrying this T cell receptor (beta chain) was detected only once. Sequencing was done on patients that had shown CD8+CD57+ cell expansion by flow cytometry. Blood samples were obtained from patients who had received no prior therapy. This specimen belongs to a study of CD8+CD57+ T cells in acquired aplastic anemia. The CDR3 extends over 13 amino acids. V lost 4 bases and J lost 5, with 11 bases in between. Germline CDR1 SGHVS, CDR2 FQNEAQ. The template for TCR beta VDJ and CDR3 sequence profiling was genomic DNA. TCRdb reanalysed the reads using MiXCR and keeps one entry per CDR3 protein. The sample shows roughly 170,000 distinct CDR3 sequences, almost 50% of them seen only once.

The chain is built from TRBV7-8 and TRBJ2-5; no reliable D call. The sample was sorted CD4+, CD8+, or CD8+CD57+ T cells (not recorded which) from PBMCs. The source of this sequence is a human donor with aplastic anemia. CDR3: CASSSLGMETQYF. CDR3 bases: TGTGCCAGCAGCTCTTTAGGGATGGAGACCCAGTACTTC.